The 30 T cell receptor beta chains below come from one sample, sequenced in a study of cytomegalovirus exposure and HLA in healthy donors. PCR primers comprised 60 Vbeta and 13 Jbeta primers. TCRdb's table, derived via immunoSEQ multiplex PCR, lists solely in-frame clones and lacks some. In the table there are fewer than 100,000 clones, under 85% of which are singletons. Sample: PBMCs. The receptors derive from a man aged 40-55 years in good health and CMV-seronegative.

The rearrangement joins TRBV7-2 to TRBJ2-1, with 10 positions matching TRBD2. With 1 base clipped from V and 3 bases from J, the junction kept 3 bases outside the gene matches. The CDR3 extends over 16 amino acids. The germline V gene has CDR1 SGHTA and CDR2 FQGNSA. The DNA of the CDR3 is TGTGCCAGCAGCTTAGGATCTAGCGGGGGCTACAATGAGCAGTTCTTC. Translating it yields CASSLGSSGGYNEQFF.

The chain employs TRBV19 and TRBJ1-5; 11 positions agree with TRBD1. This CDR3 spans 17 amino acids. V lost 5 bases to trimming and J lost 5 bases; unmatched junction nucleotides: 11. Germline CDR1 and CDR2: LNHDA and SQIVND (reference sequence). CDR3 bases: TGTGCCAGTAGTCTATATCGGACAGGGGGCGCGGATCAGCCCCAGCATTTT. It specifies CASSLYRTGGADQPQHF.

The rearrangement links TRBV19 to TRBJ2-5, with 8 bases matching TRBD2. The length of the CDR3 is 13 residues. Losses at the gene ends were 2 bases for V and 4 bases for J; bases not matched to a gene: 0. Germline lookup yields CDR1 LNHDA and CDR2 SQIVND (reference sequence). CDR3 loop: CASSILAGETQYF. In DNA form, the CDR3 reads TGTGCCAGTAGTATACTAGCGGGAGAGACCCAGTACTTC.

Here the CDR3 reads CASRQQGTNEKLFF. CDR3 nucleotide sequence: TGTGCCAGCAGACAACAGGGAACTAATGAAAAACTGTTTTTT. The J gene is TRBJ1-4, the V gene TRBV28; D may be TRBD1 (6 bases). With 6 bases removed from V and 1 base from J, the gap between germline ends came to 9 bases. The CDR3 is 14 amino acids. Looked up from germline, CDR1 is MDHEN and CDR2 is SYDVKM.

The rearrangement joins TRBV4-1 to TRBJ2-7, with TRBD1 matching 7 bases. Germline CDR1 reads MGHRA; CDR2 reads YSYEKL. The CDR3 is 14 amino acids. Trimming at V came to 3 bases and at J to 2 bases, leaving 4 bases not matched to a gene. Written as DNA, the CDR3 is TGCGCCAGCAGCCACTTGACAGGGACCTACGAGCAGTACTTC. Its translation is CASSHLTGTYEQYF.

The gene calls are TRBV20-1 and TRBJ1-1; D is unresolved. The CDR3 extends over 11 amino acids. V lost 8 bases to trimming and J lost 0 bases, with 7 bases between them. The germline V gene has CDR1 DFQATT and CDR2 SNEGSKA (reference sequence). The CDR3 is CSTSVNTEAFF. The DNA for the CDR3 is TGCAGTACTTCCGTGAACACTGAAGCTTTCTTT.

The chain couples TRBV27 to TRBJ2-5, with 7 bases identical to TRBD2. Germline CDR1 MNHEY, CDR2 SMNVEV (reference sequence). This CDR3 is built from 15 residues. The junction had 10 bases not matched to a gene; V was cut back by 4 bases and J by 5 bases. The CDR3 loop reads CASSSGGSPGETQYF. The CDR3 region has the DNA TGTGCCAGCAGTTCCGGCGGGAGCCCCGGGGAGACCCAGTACTTC.

This clone came up once. V usage is TRBV5-8 and J usage is TRBJ2-7, with 9 bases fitting TRBD1. Per the germline V gene, CDR1 is SGHTS and CDR2 is YDEGEE. The CDR3 is made up of 15 amino acids. Trimming took 4 bases from V and 3 from J; bases not matched to a gene: 8. The CDR3 region has the DNA TGTGCCAGCAGCGGAGGGGACAGGGTGAACTACGAGCAGTACTTC. Its translation: CASSGGDRVNYEQYF.

V is TRBV9 and J is TRBJ1-1; TRBD1 matches 9 bases. The V gene's germline CDR1 is SGDLS and CDR2 YYNGEE. The length of the CDR3 is 15 residues. Unmatched junction bases numbered 4, after V lost 3 bases and J lost 1 base. As DNA, the CDR3 is TGTGCCAGCAGCGCGAGACAGGGGGGGAACACTGAAGCTTTCTTT. Its translation is CASSARQGGNTEAFF.

This chain uses TRBV5-4 with TRBJ2-3; 8 bases are a match to TRBD2. CDR3 length equals 15 residues. Looked up from germline, CDR1 is SGHNT and CDR2 is YYREEE (reference sequence). J lost 2 bases, V lost 1 base, and 3 bases had no gene match. CDR3 DNA sequence: TGTGCCAGCAGCTTGTCGCGGGAGGTCACAGATACGCAGTATTTT. Its translation is CASSLSREVTDTQYF.

The genes are TRBV7-3 and TRBJ1-2; D might be TRBD1 (6 bases). The V and J ends lost 5 bases and 2 bases respectively, with 9 bases between them. The CDR3 consists of 13 residues. Germline V gives CDR1 SGHTA, CDR2 FQGTGA. The CDR3 protein is CASSPTGNYGYTF. DNA of the CDR3: TGTGCCAGCAGCCCAACAGGGAACTATGGCTACACCTTC.

The chain employs TRBV28 and TRBJ2-5; weak D call: TRBD2 (5 bases). Germline V CDR1 and CDR2: MDHEN, SYDVKM. There are 13 residues in the CDR3. The V end lost 4 bases, the J end lost 0 bases, and 6 bases lay between the germline ends. CDR3 sequence (DNA): TGTGCCAGCAGTTCAGCGGACCAAGAGACCCAGTACTTC. The encoded protein is CASSSADQETQYF.

The chain is built from TRBV18 and TRBJ2-5, with D maybe TRBD1 (5 bases). V was pared by 1 base and J by 3 bases, with 9 bases between. Germline V gene data show CDR1 as KGHSH and CDR2 as LQKENI. This CDR3 spans 14 amino acids. In DNA, the CDR3 is TGTGCCAGCTCACCACTTAGGGGCGAAGAGACCCAGTACTTC. Encoded protein: CASSPLRGEETQYF.

V and J are TRBV29-1 and TRBJ2-3, with 13 bases identical to TRBD2. This CDR3 contains 14 residues. Germline V CDR1 and CDR2: SQVTM, ANQGSEA. V trimming: 7 bases; J trimming: 2 bases; junction bases outside the gene matches: 3. The CDR3 reads CSATSGGNTDTQYF. CDR3 bases: TGCAGCGCGACTAGCGGGGGGAACACAGATACGCAGTATTTT.

This clone is a singleton in its sample. This chain links TRBV4-1 with TRBJ2-3, with 9 bases identical to TRBD2. The CDR3 consists of 17 residues. Unmatched junction bases numbered 13, after V lost 4 bases and J lost 5 bases. Germline assignment: CDR1 MGHRA and CDR2 YSYEKL. CDR3 DNA sequence: TGCGCCAGCAGCCTCACCGGGACTAGCAGACGGGGAGATACGCAGTATTTT. Its translation is CASSLTGTSRRGDTQYF.

This chain uses TRBV28 with TRBJ1-5; 10 bases match TRBD1. The CDR3 sequence is 14 residues long. Germline V lookup: CDR1 MDHEN, CDR2 SYDVKM. After removal of 4 bases from V and 5 bases from J, the junction contained 2 bases not matched to a gene. Here the CDR3 reads CASSSGQGHQPQHF. DNA of the CDR3: TGTGCCAGCAGTTCGGGACAGGGGCATCAGCCCCAGCATTTT.

This chain joins TRBV18 and TRBJ2-1, with 12 bases lining up with TRBD2. The V gene end was trimmed by 0 bases and the J gene end by 15 bases; junction bases not matched to a gene: 12. The CDR3 is 16 amino acids. Germline loops: CDR1 KGHSH, CDR2 LQKENI. DNA of the CDR3: TGTGCCAGCTCACCACCCTCTAGCGGGAGGGAATTATTCCGGTTCTTC. Its protein is CASSPPSSGRELFRFF.

The chain is built from TRBV6-1 and TRBJ2-7; possible D gene TRBD1, 6 bases. Germline V gene sequence: CDR1 MNHNS, CDR2 SASEGT. V lost 4 bases, J lost 2 bases, and 15 bases lay in between. CDR3 length: 15 residues. CDR3 protein: CASSGLRTVTYEQYF. The CDR3 bases are TGTGCCAGCAGTGGCTTGCGGACAGTTACCTACGAGCAGTACTTC.

This clone was observed a few times. The chain joins TRBV6-6 to TRBJ2-3; TRBD1 agrees at 8 bases. Per germline, CDR1 MNHNY and CDR2 SVGAGI (reference sequence). The J segment lost 3 bases and the V segment lost 2 bases, leaving 4 bases of the junction unmatched. The CDR3 contains 15 residues. CDR3 region: CASSYVRQGTDTQYF. The CDR3 DNA sequence: TGTGCCAGCAGTTACGTGAGACAGGGGACAGATACGCAGTATTTT.

This clone was counted a few times. The V and J genes are TRBV7-2 and TRBJ2-1, with a possible D match to TRBD1 (6 bases). With 4 bases removed from V and 7 bases from J, the gap between germline ends came to 17 bases. From germline, CDR1 is SGHTA and CDR2 FQGNSA. The CDR3 loop spans 15 amino acids. CDR3 DNA: TGTGCCAGCAGCTCACAGGGTATTACGCAGAATGAGCAGTTCTTC. Translating it yields CASSSQGITQNEQFF.

The rearrangement joins TRBV15 to TRBJ2-3, with TRBD1 matching 8 bases. Germline lookup yields CDR1 LNHNV and CDR2 YYDKDF (reference sequence). Germline trimming cut 0 bases from V and 5 bases from J; bases unmatched to any gene: 4. CDR3 length: 15 amino acids. CDR3 DNA: TGTGCCACCAGCAGAGAGGTGGACAGGGAAGATACGCAGTATTTT. Encoded protein: CATSREVDREDTQYF.

In this sample, this clone turned up a few times. This sequence joins TRBV5-6 and TRBJ2-7; maybe TRBD1 (5 bases). The V end lost 0 bases, the J end lost 5 bases, and 6 bases lay between the germline ends. Looked up from germline, CDR1 is SGHDT and CDR2 is YYEEEE. The CDR3 is made up of 12 amino acids. The CDR3 region is CASSLEGNEQYF. The CDR3 DNA reads as TGTGCCAGCAGCTTGGAGGGGAACGAGCAGTACTTC. Together with reference TRBV5-6 and TRBJ2-7, the CDR3 gives the full variable domain: DAGVTQSPTHLIKTRGQQVTLRCSPKSGHDTVSWYQQALGQGPQFIFQYYEEEERQRGNFPDRFSGHQFPNYSSELNVNALLLGDSALYLCASSLEGNEQYFGPGTRLTVT.

The CDR3 bases are TGTGCCAGCAGCACCGGGTCGGGGACAGGTTACCCTCGTCAGCCCCAGCATTTT. Its translation: CASSTGSGTGYPRQPQHF. This chain joins TRBV7-8 and TRBJ1-5; 8 nucleotides align to TRBD1. Per the germline V gene, CDR1 is SGHVS and CDR2 is FQNEAQ. Unmatched junction bases numbered 18, after V lost 5 bases and J lost 6 bases. CDR3 length: 18 amino acids. Full variable domain (outside the CDR3, taken from reference TRBV7-8 and TRBJ1-5): GAGVSQSPRYKVAKRGQDVALRCDPISGHVSLFWYQQALGQGPEFLTYFQNEAQLDKSGLPSDRFFAERPEGSVSTLKIQRTQQEDSAVYLCASSTGSGTGYPRQPQHFGDGTRLSIL.

The chain recombines TRBV29-1 with TRBJ1-1, with 7 bases aligning to TRBD1. In germline, CDR1 is SQVTM, CDR2 ANQGSEA. The CDR3 covers 12 residues. The junction had 8 bases not matched to a gene; V was cut back by 8 bases and J by 5 bases. CDR3 sequence reads: CSFRQGWTEAFF. Written as DNA, the CDR3 is TGCAGCTTTCGACAGGGCTGGACTGAAGCTTTCTTT.

V and J are TRBV4-3 and TRBJ2-1; 7 bases align to TRBD1. Germline trimming cut 0 bases from V and 5 bases from J; bases unmatched to any gene: 4. The length of the CDR3 is 15 residues. CDR1 is LGHNA, CDR2 YSLEER, per germline. CDR3 protein: CASSQDRGLHNEQFF. The CDR3 bases are TGCGCCAGCAGCCAAGACAGGGGGTTACACAATGAGCAGTTCTTC.

On this clone: Other DNA sequences from this sample encode an identical CDR3 as well. V gene TRBV5-1 combines with J gene TRBJ2-7; D gene ambiguous. CDR1 and CDR2 from the germline V gene are SGHRS and YFSETQ. The CDR3 runs 13 residues. V was clipped by 0 bases and J by 0 bases, with 4 bases between them. CDR3 sequence reads: CASSLGSSYEQYF. The CDR3 DNA is TGCGCCAGCAGCTTGGGTAGCTCCTACGAGCAGTACTTC.

This clone was seen only once. This chain connects TRBV5-6 to TRBJ1-2; D remains unclear. The CDR3 contains 14 residues. The germline CDR1 and CDR2 sequences are SGHDT and YYEEEE. The V and J ends lost 6 bases and 1 base respectively, with 13 bases between them. The CDR3 nucleotides are TGTGCCAGCAACCTAGTCGGGAGTAACTATGGCTACACCTTC. The encoded protein is CASNLVGSNYGYTF. Supplemented by reference TRBV5-6 and TRBJ1-2, the full variable domain reads DAGVTQSPTHLIKTRGQQVTLRCSPKSGHDTVSWYQQALGQGPQFIFQYYEEEERQRGNFPDRFSGHQFPNYSSELNVNALLLGDSALYLCASNLVGSNYGYTFGSGTRLTVV.

V is TRBV28 and J is TRBJ2-3, with 9 bases that match TRBD1. Germline values: CDR1 MDHEN, CDR2 SYDVKM. This CDR3 is 15 amino acids long. After removal of 4 bases from V and 3 bases from J, the junction contained 5 bases not matched to a gene. The CDR3 sequence is CASSSRDRATDTQYF. As DNA, the CDR3 is TGTGCCAGCAGTTCTCGGGACAGGGCAACAGATACGCAGTATTTT. The full variable domain, rest sourced from reference TRBV28 and TRBJ2-3, is DVKVTQSSRYLVKRTGEKVFLECVQDMDHENMFWYRQDPGLGLRLIYFSYDVKMKEKGDIPEGYSVSREKKERFSLILESASTNQTSMYLCASSSRDRATDTQYFGPGTRLTVL.

The rearrangement joins TRBV29-1 to TRBJ1-1; the D is unclear. The CDR3 loop spans 14 amino acids. Trimming took off 7 bases at V and 1 base at J, with 16 bases between the two ends. Germline CDR1 and CDR2: SQVTM and ANQGSEA. CDR3 coding DNA: TGCAGCGCCCGGAGCGCGGTGGGGAACACTGAAGCTTTCTTT. Its protein product is CSARSAVGNTEAFF. The full variable domain, with the rest looked up from reference TRBV29-1 and TRBJ1-1, is SAVISQKPSRDICQRGTSLTIQCQVDSQVTMMFWYRQQPGQSLTLIATANQGSEATYESGFVIDKFPISRPNLTFSTLTVSNMSPEDSSIYLCSARSAVGNTEAFFGQGTRLTVV.

The CDR3 nucleotides read TGTGCCAGCATCAGGACAGAAGAGACCCAGTACTTC. Protein sequence: CASIRTEETQYF. The J gene is TRBJ2-5, the V gene TRBV28, with D possibly being TRBD1 (6 bases). V lost 7 bases and J lost 3, with 9 bases in between. The CDR3 is 12 residues long. CDR1 MDHEN and CDR2 SYDVKM come from the germline V gene.